The present entry profiles one T cell receptor (beta chain) with its context. The data belong to a study of blood T cell repertoires in COVID-19. At the level of the study: Samples taken during acute and convalescent COVID-19 were collected in the United States, Italy and Spain.

Germline V gives CDR1 SGHRS, CDR2 YFSETQ. The trim removed 3 bases at V and 4 bases at J, leaving 7 bases unmatched. The CDR3 extends over 15 amino acids. How the authors handled the data: Nucleated cell number was recorded as an estimate derived from reference gene primer amplification. Only in-frame clones appear in the TCRdb table, and some are missing; sequencing was by immunoSEQ multiplex PCR. V, J and clone size are taken as reported in that table, and D and trimming were inferred from the DNA itself. The sample lists 130,000 to 150,000 clones; about three quarters were seen once. The sequence derives from a woman aged 55-75 years with acute or convalescent COVID-19. The sequenced sample was peripheral blood. This chain links TRBV5-1 with TRBJ1-5; 7 bases agree with TRBD1. CDR3 protein: CASSSWWDSNQPQHF. In DNA, the CDR3 is TGCGCCAGCAGCTCGTGGTGGGACAGTAATCAGCCCCAGCATTTT.